This TCR beta chain was obtained from a study of cytomegalovirus exposure and HLA in healthy donors. Study results and caveats: Altogether, some 160 TCR beta chains were recorded as cytomegalovirus-associated.

With respect to this clone: Its antigen is unidentified.

The assay was immunoSEQ multiplex PCR, and TCRdb's table has in-frame clones only and misses some. The sample yields about 130,000 clones, about 96% seen once. This CDR3 comprises 11 residues. V was shortened by 4 bases and J by 6 bases, with 4 bases between the two germline ends. The germline V gene encodes CDR1 SGHRS and CDR2 YFSETQ. The TCR comes from a man younger than 35 in good health and CMV-seronegative. The sequenced material came from PBMCs. The chain employs TRBV5-1 and TRBJ2-2; no definite D call. In DNA form, the CDR3 reads TGCGCCAGCAGCCAGGCCGGGGAGCTGTTTTTT. Residues: CASSQAGELFF.